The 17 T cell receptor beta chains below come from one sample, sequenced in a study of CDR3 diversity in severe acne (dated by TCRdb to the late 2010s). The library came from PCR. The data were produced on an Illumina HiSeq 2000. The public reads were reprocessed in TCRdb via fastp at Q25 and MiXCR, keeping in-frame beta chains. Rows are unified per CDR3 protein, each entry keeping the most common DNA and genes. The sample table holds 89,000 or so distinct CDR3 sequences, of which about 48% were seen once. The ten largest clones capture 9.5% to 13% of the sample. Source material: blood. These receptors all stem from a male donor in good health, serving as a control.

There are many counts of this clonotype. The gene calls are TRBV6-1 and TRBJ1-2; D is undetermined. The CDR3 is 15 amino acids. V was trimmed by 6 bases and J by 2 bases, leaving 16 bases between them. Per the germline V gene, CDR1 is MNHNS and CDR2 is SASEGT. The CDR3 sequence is CASSENGNGNYGYTF. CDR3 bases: TGTGCCAGCAGCGAAAATGGGAATGGGAACTATGGCTACACCTTC.

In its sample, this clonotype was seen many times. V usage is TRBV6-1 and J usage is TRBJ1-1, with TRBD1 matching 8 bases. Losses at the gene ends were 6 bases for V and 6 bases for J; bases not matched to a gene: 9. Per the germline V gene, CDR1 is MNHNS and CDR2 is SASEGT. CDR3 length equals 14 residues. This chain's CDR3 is CASSRQGRSAEAFF. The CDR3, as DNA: TGTGCCAGCAGCCGACAGGGGAGAAGTGCTGAAGCTTTCTTT.

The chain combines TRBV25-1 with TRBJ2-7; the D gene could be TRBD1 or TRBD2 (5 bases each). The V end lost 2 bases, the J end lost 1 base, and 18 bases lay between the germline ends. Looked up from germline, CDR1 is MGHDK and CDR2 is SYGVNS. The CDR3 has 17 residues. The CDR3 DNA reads TGTGCCAGCAGTGAAGTCGGCCCTCCGGGACGGTCCTACGAGCAGTACTTC. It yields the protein CASSEVGPPGRSYEQYF.

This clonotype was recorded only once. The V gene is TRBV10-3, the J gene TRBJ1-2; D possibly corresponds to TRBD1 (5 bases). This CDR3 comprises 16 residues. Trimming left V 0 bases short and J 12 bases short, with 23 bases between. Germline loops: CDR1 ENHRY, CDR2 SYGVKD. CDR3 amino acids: CAISESQDFFVDCHTF. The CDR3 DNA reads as TGTGCCATCAGTGAGTCACAGGACTTCTTCGTGGATTGCCACACCTTC.

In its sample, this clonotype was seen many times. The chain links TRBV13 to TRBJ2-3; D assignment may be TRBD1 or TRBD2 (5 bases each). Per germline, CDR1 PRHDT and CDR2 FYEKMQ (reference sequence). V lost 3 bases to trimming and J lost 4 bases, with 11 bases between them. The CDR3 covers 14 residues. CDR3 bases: TGTGCCAGCAGCTTGGGTAGGGACCCAGATACGCAGTATTTT. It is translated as CASSLGRDPDTQYF.

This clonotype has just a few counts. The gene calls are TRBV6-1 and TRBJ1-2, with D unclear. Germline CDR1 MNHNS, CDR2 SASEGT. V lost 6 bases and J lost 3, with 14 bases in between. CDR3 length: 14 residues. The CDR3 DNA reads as TGTGCCAGCAGCTCGCAGGAATATCACTATGGCTACACCTTC. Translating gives CASSSQEYHYGYTF.

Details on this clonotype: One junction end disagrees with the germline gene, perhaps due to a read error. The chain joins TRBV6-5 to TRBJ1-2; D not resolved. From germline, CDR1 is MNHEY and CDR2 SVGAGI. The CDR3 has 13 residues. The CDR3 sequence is CAIKAAGNYGYAF. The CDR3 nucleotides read TGTGCCATCAAGGCCGCCGGGAACTATGGCTACGCCTTC.

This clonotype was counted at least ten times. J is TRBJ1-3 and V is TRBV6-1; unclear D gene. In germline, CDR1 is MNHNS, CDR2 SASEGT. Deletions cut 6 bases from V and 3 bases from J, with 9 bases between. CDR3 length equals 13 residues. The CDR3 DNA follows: TGTGCCAGCAGGACCGAAAGTGGAAACACCATATATTTT. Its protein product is CASRTESGNTIYF.

The CDR3 sequence: CSAGGDSDTQYF. As DNA, the CDR3 is TGCAGTGCTGGGGGGGACTCAGATACGCAGTATTTT. The chain joins TRBV20-1 to TRBJ2-3, with TRBD2 identical over 7 bases. V lost 5 bases and J lost 4; bases outside the gene matches: 3. Germline V CDR1 and CDR2: DFQATT, SNEGSKA (reference sequence). The CDR3 runs 12 residues.

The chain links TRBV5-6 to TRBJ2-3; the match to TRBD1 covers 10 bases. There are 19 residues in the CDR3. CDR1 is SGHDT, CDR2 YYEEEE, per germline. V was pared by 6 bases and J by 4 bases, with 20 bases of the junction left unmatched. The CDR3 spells CASNPGPPGTGEFADTQYF. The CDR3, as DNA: TGTGCCAGCAACCCGGGTCCGCCCGGGACAGGGGAATTTGCAGATACGCAGTATTTT.

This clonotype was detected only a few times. The CDR3: CASSLGQFDGYTF. For the CDR3, the DNA is TGTGCCAGCAGCTTAGGACAGTTCGATGGCTACACCTTC. The chain employs TRBV7-9 and TRBJ1-2; TRBD1 might be the D (5 bases). With 1 base removed from V and 6 bases from J, the gap between germline ends came to 9 bases. The length of the CDR3 is 13 residues. CDR1 and CDR2 (germline): SEHNR, FQNEAQ (reference sequence).

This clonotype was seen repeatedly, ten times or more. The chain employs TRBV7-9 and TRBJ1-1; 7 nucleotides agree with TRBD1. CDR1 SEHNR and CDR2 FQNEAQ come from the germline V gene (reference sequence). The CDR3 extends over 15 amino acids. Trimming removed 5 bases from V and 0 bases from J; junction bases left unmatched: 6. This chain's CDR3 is CASSPGGTVNTEAFF. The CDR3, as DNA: TGTGCCAGCAGCCCCGGCGGGACAGTGAACACTGAAGCTTTCTTT.

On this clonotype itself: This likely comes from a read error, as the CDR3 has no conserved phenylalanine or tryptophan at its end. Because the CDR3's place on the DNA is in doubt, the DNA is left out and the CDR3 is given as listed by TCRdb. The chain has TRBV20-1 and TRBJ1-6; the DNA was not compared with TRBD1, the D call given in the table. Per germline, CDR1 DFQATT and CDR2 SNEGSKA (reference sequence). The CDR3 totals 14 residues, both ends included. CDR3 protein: CSARDYRRYWGGGG.

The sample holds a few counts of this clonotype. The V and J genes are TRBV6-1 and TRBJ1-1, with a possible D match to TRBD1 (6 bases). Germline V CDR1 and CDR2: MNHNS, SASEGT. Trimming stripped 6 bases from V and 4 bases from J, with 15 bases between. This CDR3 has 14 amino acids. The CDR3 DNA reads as TGTGCCAGCAGACTACAGGGTGGTGTCACTGAAGCTTTCTTT. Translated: CASRLQGGVTEAFF.

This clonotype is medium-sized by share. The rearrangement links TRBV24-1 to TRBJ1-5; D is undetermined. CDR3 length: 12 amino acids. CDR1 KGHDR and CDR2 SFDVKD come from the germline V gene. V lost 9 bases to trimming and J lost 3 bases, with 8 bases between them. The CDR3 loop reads CATGTTNQPQHF. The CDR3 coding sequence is TGTGCCACCGGTACCACCAATCAGCCCCAGCATTTT.

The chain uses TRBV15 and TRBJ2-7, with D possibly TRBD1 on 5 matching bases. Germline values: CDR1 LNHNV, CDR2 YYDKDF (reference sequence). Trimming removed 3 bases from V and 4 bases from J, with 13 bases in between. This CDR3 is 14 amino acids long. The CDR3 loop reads CATSSPAGQYEQYF. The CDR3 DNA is TGTGCCACCAGCAGTCCCGCAGGGCAGTACGAGCAGTACTTC.

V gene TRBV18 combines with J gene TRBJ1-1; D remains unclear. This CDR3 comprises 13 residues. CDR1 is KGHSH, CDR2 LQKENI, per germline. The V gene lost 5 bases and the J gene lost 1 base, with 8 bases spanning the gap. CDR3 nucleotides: TGTGCCAGCTCAAGCATTAAGAACACTGAAGCTTTCTTT. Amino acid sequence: CASSSIKNTEAFF.